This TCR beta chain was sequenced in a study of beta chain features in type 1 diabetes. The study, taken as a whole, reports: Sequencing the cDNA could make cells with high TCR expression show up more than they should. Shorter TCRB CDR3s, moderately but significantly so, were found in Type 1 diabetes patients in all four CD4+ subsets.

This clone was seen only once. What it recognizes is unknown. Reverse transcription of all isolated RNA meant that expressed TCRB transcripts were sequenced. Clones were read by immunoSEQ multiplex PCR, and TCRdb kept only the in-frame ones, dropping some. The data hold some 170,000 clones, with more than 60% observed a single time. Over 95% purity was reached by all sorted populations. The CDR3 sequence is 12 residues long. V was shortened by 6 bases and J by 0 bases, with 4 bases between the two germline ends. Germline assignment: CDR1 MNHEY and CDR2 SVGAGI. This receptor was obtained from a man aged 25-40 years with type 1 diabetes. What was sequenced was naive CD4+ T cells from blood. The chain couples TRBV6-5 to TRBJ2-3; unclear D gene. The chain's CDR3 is CASSPSTDTQYF. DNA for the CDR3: TGTGCCAGCAGCCCTAGCACAGATACGCAGTATTTT.